This is a list of T cell receptor beta chains from one sample in a study of blood T cell repertoires in COVID-19. Only in-frame clones appear in the TCRdb table, and some are missing; sequencing was by immunoSEQ multiplex PCR. Of some 340,000 clones in the sample, approximately 91% were seen once. The sequenced material came from PBMCs or T cells enriched from blood (not recorded which). The receptors were gathered from a woman in her twenties or thirties who had been exposed to COVID-19. Each CDR3 is given with its conserved first and last residue. Fields, in order: clone size, J gene, V gene, D gene, CDR3 DNA, CDR3 protein. A D gene is named only where the DNA matches it firmly. Size is stated for part of the rows, as once, few or many counts, or as a class when the clone is expanded.

once TRBJ1-1 TRBV10-3 NA TGTGCCATCACCGCCCGCAGGAACACTGAAGCTTTCTTT CAITARRNTEAFF
NA TRBJ1-1 TRBV4-2 NA TGTGCCAGCAGCCACCCAGGGGAACCGAACACTGAAGCTTTCTTT CASSHPGEPNTEAFF
NA TRBJ1-1 TRBV6-5 TRBD1 TGTGCCAGCAGTTTACACCAGGGGGCCTACACTGAAGCTTTCTTT CASSLHQGAYTEAFF
NA TRBJ2-1 TRBV7-2 NA TGTGCCAGCACCATTGGGGGGGGCCTCTACAATGAGCAGTTCTTC CASTIGGGLYNEQFF
NA TRBJ1-1 TRBV7-2 NA TGTGCCAGCAGCTTAAACCGGGCGGGGACTGAAGCTTTCTTT CASSLNRAGTEAFF
NA TRBJ1-2 TRBV27 NA TGTGCCAGCAGTTTTTCTCGGGGTTCTAACTATGGCTACACCTTC CASSFSRGSNYGYTF
NA TRBJ1-4 TRBV3-1/TRBV3-2 NA TGTGCCAGCAGCAGGAGAGAGGCAGGACGGGGTGAAAAACTGTTTTTT CASSRREAGRGEKLFF
NA TRBJ2-1 TRBV5-8 TRBD2 TGTGCCAGCAGAGGATCTAGCGGGGCCTACAATGAGCAGTTCTTC CASRGSSGAYNEQFF
NA TRBJ2-7 TRBV12-3/TRBV12-4 NA TGTGCCAGCAGGCCGCTAAGAGGCGAGCAGTACTTC CASRPLRGEQYF
NA TRBJ1-5 TRBV12-3/TRBV12-4 NA TGTGCCAGCAGATCCGGACAGAATCAGCCCCAGCATTTT CASRSGQNQPQHF
NA TRBJ2-7 TRBV13 TRBD1 TGTGCCAGCAGCTCCCGGGACAGCTACGAGCAGTACTTC CASSSRDSYEQYF
NA TRBJ2-7 TRBV6-5 NA TGTGCCAGCAGCCAGGGGGGCTACGAGCAGTACTTC CASSQGGYEQYF
NA TRBJ2-5 TRBV7-9 TRBD2 TGTGCCAGCAGCTCTAGGCGGGGGGGCCTAAGGGAGACCCAGTACTTC CASSSRRGGLRETQYF
NA TRBJ2-2 TRBV5-6 TRBD1 TGTGCCAGCAGCATCCGGGACAGATACACCGGGGAGCTGTTTTTT CASSIRDRYTGELFF
few TRBJ2-1 TRBV19 NA TGTGCCAGTAGTATACGGGAGCCGGGACAGATTAGGGATGAGCAGTTCTTC CASSIREPGQIRDEQFF
NA TRBJ2-7 TRBV23-1 TRBD1 TGCGCCAGCGGATACGGACAGGGAGTTTTCCACGAGCAGTACTTC CASGYGQGVFHEQYF
NA TRBJ2-2 TRBV6-4 TRBD1 TGTGCCAGCAGCCAACAGGGGGCCACCGGGGAGCTGTTTTTT CASSQQGATGELFF
NA TRBJ2-3 TRBV29-1 TRBD2 TGCAGCGTTGGCCGGACTAGCGGGGCGGATACGCAGTATTTT CSVGRTSGADTQYF
NA TRBJ2-5 TRBV9 TRBD2 TGTGCCAGCAGCACCCTAGCGGGGGCGGCCCAGTACTTC CASSTLAGAAQYF
NA TRBJ1-1 TRBV5-4 NA TGTGCCAGCAGCTTGGCAGGGGAGGAAGCTTTCTTT CASSLAGEEAFF
NA TRBJ1-6 TRBV3-1/TRBV3-2 TRBD1 TGTGCCAGCAGCCCCGGACAGGGTAATTCACCCCTCCACTTT CASSPGQGNSPLHF
NA TRBJ1-5 TRBV19 NA TGTGCCAGTAGTATCGGGGGAATTAGCAATCAGCCCCAGCATTTT CASSIGGISNQPQHF
once TRBJ1-3 TRBV12-5 NA TGTGCTAGTGGTTTGGTACTCTATTCCGGTTGTAGAGGGAGCTATTTT CASGLVLYSGCRGSYF
NA TRBJ1-2 TRBV5-5 NA TGTGCCAGCAGCTTGGGCAGGACTCCAAACTATGGCTACACCTTC CASSLGRTPNYGYTF
NA TRBJ1-3 TRBV19 NA TGTGCCAGTATCCCTGAGAGGCCGAGCTCTGGAAACACCATATATTTT CASIPERPSSGNTIYF
NA TRBJ2-5 TRBV5-4 TRBD2 TGTGCCAGCAGCTTCGGGGGGGAAGAGACCCAGTACTTC CASSFGGEETQYF
NA TRBJ1-5 TRBV19 TRBD1 TGTGCCAGTAGTATAAAGCGGGACAGGGGAAGACAGCCCCAGCATTTT CASSIKRDRGRQPQHF
NA TRBJ2-2 TRBV19 TRBD1 TGTGCCAGTAGTATCCGGACAGGGACCGGGGAGCTGTTTTTT CASSIRTGTGELFF
NA TRBJ2-3 TRBV15 TRBD1 TGTGCCACCAGTCGAGGGGGGACAGGGGTCACAGATACGCAGTATTTT CATSRGGTGVTDTQYF
NA TRBJ2-7 TRBV6-5 TRBD2 TGTGCCAGCAGTTCTTGGACTAGTCCCTCCTACGAGCAGTACTTC CASSSWTSPSYEQYF
NA TRBJ2-1 TRBV2 TRBD1 TGTGCCAGCAGGGACAGGGGGCGAAGAAGTGAGCAGTTCTTC CASRDRGRRSEQFF
NA TRBJ2-3 TRBV19 TRBD2 TGTGCCAGTAGTACGGGACTAGCGGGGGATACGCAGTATTTT CASSTGLAGDTQYF